Given below is one T cell receptor beta chain in context. The antigen remains undetermined. Some second doses came at about 4 weeks and others at about 12 weeks; these were pooled. Germline CDR1 is SNHLY and CDR2 is FYNNEI. The V gene lost 2 bases and the J gene lost 5 bases, with 10 bases spanning the gap. This CDR3 contains 14 residues. The data originate from a study of T cell responses to AZD1222 COVID-19 vaccine. The data were produced by immunoSEQ multiplex PCR, yet TCRdb's version contains in-frame clones alone and is incomplete. The table records about 180,000 clones, 94% of them present only once. Whole-study results and caveats: Spike-specific TCR breadth and depth were elevated following two AZD1222 doses. Baseline seropositives among AZD1222 recipients totaled only five to seven.

This specimen was peripheral blood, taken 28 days after the second AZD1222 dose. The chain joins TRBV2 to TRBJ1-5, with D tentatively TRBD1 (5 bases). This TCR was sampled from an adult who received the AZD1222 COVID-19 vaccine. This chain's CDR3 is CASSEQGLDQPQHF. The CDR3, as DNA: TGTGCCAGCAGTGAACAGGGTTTGGATCAGCCCCAGCATTTT. The full variable domain, its missing parts supplied by reference TRBV2 and TRBJ1-5, is EPEVTQTPSHQVTQMGQEVILRCVPISNHLYFYWYRQILGQKVEFLVSFYNNEISEKSEIFDDQFSVERPDGSNFTLKIRSTKLEDSAMYFCASSEQGLDQPQHFGDGTRLSIL.